The clone carrying this T cell receptor beta chain was counted at least ten times. Its target is not known. The germline V gene encodes CDR1 SQVTM and CDR2 ANQGSEA. The trim removed 7 bases at V and 1 base at J, leaving 3 bases unmatched. The CDR3 extends over 12 amino acids. This record comes from a study of human T cells and chemical hapten exposure. Overall study context: Patients had diphenylcyclopropenone applied to the scalp weekly throughout the approximately 24-week study.

Time point in this sample: patch test 2, 6 weeks after DPC sensitization. Sample treatment: therapeutic diphenylcyclopropenone sensitization with weekly scalp DPC. Each CDR3 protein is one row after TCRdb ran MiXCR on the RACE reads. The sample has about 84,000 distinct CDR3 sequences, roughly 10% seen once. Study results and caveats: Healthy individuals' immune responses may differ from those of donors, who had alopecia. Expanded TCRs produced significantly more large CDR3 similarity clusters than controls did. Expanded TCR counts at PT1 were positively correlated with the patch test score.

The chain couples TRBV29-1 to TRBJ1-1, with 7 bases fitting TRBD1. This TCR came from a woman aged 30 to 39 with alopecia areata. Some clones in this sample may be carry-over from other donors' samples. The source material was whole blood, sampled in connection with sensitization to the hapten diphenylcyclopropenone (DPC). The CDR3 nucleotides are TGCAGCGCAGGGACAGCGAACACTGAAGCTTTCTTT. Amino acid sequence: CSAGTANTEAFF.